These 19 T cell receptor beta chains were sequenced from one sample in a study of T-cell memory formation after mild COVID-19. TCRdb recomputed calls from the 5' RACE reads with MiXCR, one row per CDR3 protein. Of fewer than 350,000 distinct CDR3 sequences detected, roughly 13% appear once; the ten largest clones hold around a fifth. The sequenced material came from PBMCs or a T cell subset sorted from them (not recorded which). Source of these receptors: a man younger than 30 who had mild COVID-19 (a few samples of this study predate the infection). Cell type and time point are not known.

The chain is built from TRBV5-1 and TRBJ1-1; D uncertain. The CDR3 is 13 amino acids. Germline-derived CDR1 and CDR2 are SGHRS and YFSETQ. V lost 7 bases and J 7 bases, leaving 17 bases between the germline ends. Here the CDR3 DNA reads TGCGCCAGCCAAAGGGAGCCCGGGTTTGAAGCTTTCTTT. Encoded protein: CASQREPGFEAFF.

The chain employs TRBV7-2 and TRBJ2-2; D ambiguous. V shed 5 bases and J shed 6 bases, with 10 bases lying between them. The CDR3 covers 13 residues. Germline CDR1 SGHTA, CDR2 FQGNSA. The CDR3 DNA reads TGTGCCAGCAGCGTAGTTGTGTCCGGGGAGCTGTTTTTT. Translated: CASSVVVSGELFF. The variable domain in full, completed from reference TRBV7-2 and TRBJ2-2, reads GAGVSQSPSNKVTEKGKDVELRCDPISGHTALYWYRQSLGQGLEFLIYFQGNSAPDKSGLPSDRFSAERTGGSVSTLTIQRTQQEDSAVYLCASSVVVSGELFFGEGSRLTVL.

This clonotype has only a few counts. CDR3 protein: CASSWGPSYEQYV. The CDR3, as DNA: TGTGCCAGCAGTTGGGGTCCGTCCTACGAGCAGTACGTC. This chain joins TRBV6-2 or TRBV6-3 and TRBJ2-7; D is unresolved. This CDR3 contains 13 residues. V lost 4 bases and J 1 base, leaving 8 bases between the germline ends. Germline lookup yields CDR1 MNHEY and CDR2 SVGEGT.

This clonotype was detected only a few times. The V call is TRBV29-1, the J call TRBJ2-5; unclear D gene. The CDR3 consists of 12 residues. Trimming left V 3 bases short and J 4 bases short, with 9 bases between. CDR1 and CDR2 from the germline V gene are SQVTM and ANQGSEA. CDR3 in DNA: TGCAGCGTTGACTGCCGCCTAGAGACCCAGTACTTC. The encoded protein is CSVDCRLETQYF.

This clonotype occurred a few times. V usage is TRBV6-2 or TRBV6-3 and J usage is TRBJ2-7, with TRBD1 identical over 7 bases. V lost 0 bases to trimming and J lost 0 bases; unmatched junction nucleotides: 5. The CDR3 has 16 amino acids. Germline V gene data show CDR1 as MNHEY and CDR2 as SVGEGT. CDR3 region: CASSYSSRDSSYEQYF. Written as DNA, the CDR3 is TGTGCCAGCAGTTACTCGTCACGGGACAGCTCCTACGAGCAGTACTTC.

The rearrangement uses TRBV18 and TRBJ1-1, with D tentatively TRBD1 (5 bases). From germline, CDR1 is KGHSH and CDR2 LQKENI. The CDR3 consists of 16 residues. Trimming left V 2 bases short and J 0 bases short, with 13 bases between. CDR3 loop: CASSPRGGRMNTEAFF. The CDR3 nucleotides are TGTGCCAGCTCACCAAGGGGAGGACGAATGAACACTGAAGCTTTCTTT.

This clonotype was observed a few times. The chain couples TRBV19 to TRBJ2-3, with 8 bases that match TRBD2. This CDR3 contains 21 residues. CDR1 LNHDA and CDR2 SQIVND come from the germline V gene (reference sequence). The J segment lost 0 bases and the V segment lost 11 bases, leaving 28 bases of the junction unmatched. The DNA for the CDR3 is TGTGCCGGGAAAAAAGGCGATAGGGGAGCGGGGGCGACAACTAGCACAGATACGCAGTATTTT. As protein: CAGKKGDRGAGATTSTDTQYF.

CDR3 sequence reads: CASSPPIRASGGDNEQFF. The CDR3 DNA follows: TGTGCCAGCAGCCCCCCCATAAGGGCTAGCGGGGGAGACAATGAGCAGTTCTTC. The chain carries TRBV9 and TRBJ2-1; 10 bases agree with TRBD2. This CDR3 region has 18 residues. CDR1 and CDR2 from the germline V gene are SGDLS and YYNGEE. Unmatched junction bases numbered 15, after V lost 4 bases and J lost 5 bases.

This clonotype has more than one count but fewer than ten. This sequence joins TRBV5-1 and TRBJ2-1; no clear D gene. V was pared by 4 bases and J by 1 base, with 12 bases between. This CDR3 spans 15 amino acids. Germline V lookup: CDR1 SGHRS, CDR2 YFSETQ. CDR3 sequence reads: CASSLEYESYNEQFF. The CDR3 DNA is TGCGCCAGCAGCCTGGAGTATGAGTCCTACAATGAGCAGTTCTTC.

The genes are TRBV12-5 and TRBJ1-2; no clear D. The germline gives CDR1 LGHNT, CDR2 FRNRAP. The CDR3 length is 13 residues. The ends were cut back, 4 bases at V and 2 bases at J, with 8 bases in the middle. The CDR3 bases are TGTGCTAGTGGTTATGACTTCAACTATGGCTACACCTTC. Protein product: CASGYDFNYGYTF.

A few counts support this clonotype. The gene calls are TRBV6-5 and TRBJ2-7; 8 nucleotides align to TRBD1. The CDR3 totals 16 residues. V was pared by 6 bases and J by 2 bases, with 12 bases of the junction left unmatched. Germline CDR1 and CDR2: MNHEY and SVGAGI. The CDR3 DNA follows: TGTGCCAGCAGACCCCGACAGGGGTCGGGCCCCTACGAGCAGTACGTC. Protein sequence: CASRPRQGSGPYEQYV.

This clonotype was observed a handful of times. V is TRBV12-3 or TRBV12-4 and J is TRBJ2-1; D possibly corresponds to TRBD1 (6 bases). The V gene lost 1 base and the J gene lost 7 bases, with 14 bases spanning the gap. The CDR3 consists of 15 residues. The CDR3, as DNA: TGTGCCAGCAGTTTAGTCGGTCTGAGGGGGAATGAGCAGTTCTTC. Its protein is CASSLVGLRGNEQFF.

The chain employs TRBV6-2 or TRBV6-3 and TRBJ2-6; no reliable D call. This CDR3 comprises 16 residues. The germline CDR1 and CDR2 sequences are MNHEY and SVGEGT. Trimming stripped 7 bases from V and 2 bases from J, with 15 bases between. The CDR3: CASTGWGPAGANVLTF. The CDR3 DNA follows: TGTGCCAGCACCGGGTGGGGTCCGGCTGGGGCCAACGTCCTGACTTTC.

This rearrangement joins TRBV7-9 to TRBJ2-1; the D gene is possibly TRBD2 (5 bases). The length of the CDR3 is 13 residues. V gave up 2 bases and J gave up 9 bases, with 11 bases separating them. Germline V gene sequence: CDR1 SEHNR, CDR2 FQNEAQ (reference sequence). The CDR3 protein is CASSLIEGGEQFF. CDR3 sequence (DNA): TGTGCCAGCAGCTTAATCGAGGGTGGTGAGCAGTTCTTC.

This clonotype was detected a few times. The chain uses TRBV7-6 and TRBJ2-2; the D call may be TRBD1 or TRBD2 (5 bases each). Germline lookup yields CDR1 SGHVS and CDR2 FNYEAQ. V lost 3 bases to trimming and J lost 4 bases, with 6 bases between them. CDR3 length equals 13 residues. DNA for the CDR3: TGTGCCAGCAGCTTTGGGACCACCGGGGAGCTGTTTTTT. This sequence encodes CASSFGTTGELFF.

The genes are TRBV20-1 and TRBJ2-7, with D perhaps TRBD1 or TRBD2 (6 bases each). This CDR3 comprises 14 residues. The V gene lost 5 bases and the J gene lost 0 bases, with 14 bases spanning the gap. Germline values: CDR1 DFQATT, CDR2 SNEGSKA (reference sequence). The CDR3 DNA follows: TGCAGTGCTGCCCCGGGGGCCTACTCCTACGAGCAGTACTTC. The encoded protein is CSAAPGAYSYEQYF.

The genes are TRBV6-5 and TRBJ1-1; 9 positions agree with TRBD1. CDR3 length: 13 amino acids. The J segment lost 10 bases and the V segment lost 2 bases, leaving 5 bases of the junction unmatched. In germline, CDR1 is MNHEY, CDR2 SVGAGI. The CDR3 bases are TGTGCCAGCAGTTACCGGACAGGGGTTGTAGCTTTCTTT. Translation gives CASSYRTGVVAFF.

V and J are TRBV7-8 and TRBJ2-1; D not certain. This CDR3 spans 14 amino acids. The germline CDR1 and CDR2 sequences are SGHVS and FQNEAQ. V was pared by 0 bases and J by 2 bases, with 5 bases between. CDR3 DNA: TGTGCCAGCAGCTTAGCGGCCCCCTACAATGAGCAGTTCTTC. This encodes CASSLAAPYNEQFF. The variable domain in full, with the rest retrieved from reference TRBV7-8 and TRBJ2-1, is GAGVSQSPRYKVAKRGQDVALRCDPISGHVSLFWYQQALGQGPEFLTYFQNEAQLDKSGLPSDRFFAERPEGSVSTLKIQRTQQEDSAVYLCASSLAAPYNEQFFGPGTRLTVL.

This clonotype showed up just a few times. The CDR3 region has the DNA TGTGCCAGCAGCTTATATGCGGCCATTCAGCCCCAGCATTTT. Protein product: CASSLYAAIQPQHF. The rearrangement joins TRBV7-2 to TRBJ1-5; D is unresolved. The germline CDR1 and CDR2 sequences are SGHTA and FQGNSA. There are 14 residues in the CDR3. V lost 2 bases, J lost 6 bases, and 11 bases lay in between.